One sample yielded the 21 T cell receptor beta chains listed below, sequenced in a study of blood T cell repertoires in COVID-19. Produced via immunoSEQ multiplex PCR; TCRdb's table is partial and in-frame only. This table holds some 270,000 clones, roughly nine tenths found once. The sample was peripheral blood. The receptors derive from a middle-aged man with acute or convalescent COVID-19.

J is TRBJ2-5 and V is TRBV7-9, with D possibly matching TRBD2 (7 bases). Germline CDR1 and CDR2: SEHNR and FQNEAQ (reference sequence). V lost 7 bases, J lost 0 bases, and 12 bases lay in between. The CDR3 sequence is 14 residues long. CDR3 in amino acids: CASIPGGHQETQYF. The CDR3 DNA is TGTGCCAGCATACCGGGGGGCCACCAAGAGACCCAGTACTTC.

This chain uses TRBV5-1 with TRBJ1-1; D remains unclear. Trimming took 4 bases from V and 7 from J, leaving 11 bases between them. Germline loops: CDR1 SGHRS, CDR2 YFSETQ. The CDR3 is made up of 12 amino acids. The CDR3 coding sequence is TGCGCCAGCAGCGCCGAGCGGCTTGAAGCTTTCTTT. It yields the protein CASSAERLEAFF.

The V and J genes are TRBV10-3 and TRBJ1-6; D might be TRBD1 (5 bases). CDR3 length: 14 residues. V dropped 0 bases and J dropped 10 bases, with 10 bases sitting between them. Germline values: CDR1 ENHRY, CDR2 SYGVKD. The CDR3 loop reads CAISESTTVSPLHF. Here the CDR3 DNA reads TGTGCCATCAGTGAGTCGACGACAGTCTCACCCCTCCACTTT.

The chain employs TRBV5-8 and TRBJ2-3; TRBD2 is a possible D gene (5 bases). CDR3 length: 15 residues. V was trimmed by 4 bases and J by 3 bases, leaving 15 bases between them. Germline V gene sequence: CDR1 SGHTS, CDR2 YDEGEE. In DNA, the CDR3 is TGTGCCAGCAGCGTCGGAAGGAGGAGGACAGATACGCAGTATTTT. It translates to CASSVGRRRTDTQYF.

V gene TRBV9 combines with J gene TRBJ1-1; D is possibly TRBD1 (6 bases). This CDR3 is 16 amino acids long. Germline assignment: CDR1 SGDLS and CDR2 YYNGEE. Trimming removed 0 bases from V and 7 bases from J, with 19 bases in between. As DNA, the CDR3 is TGTGCCAGCAGCGTAGCTTCGGGGGGCGCATACAATGAAGCTTTCTTT. Translated, it gives CASSVASGGAYNEAFF.

The chain uses TRBV20-1 and TRBJ2-1; TRBD1 matches 10 bases. This CDR3 is 15 amino acids long. V was pared by 6 bases and J by 4 bases, with 9 bases of the junction left unmatched. In germline, CDR1 is DFQATT, CDR2 SNEGSKA (reference sequence). The CDR3: CSASFRDRGYNEQFF. Written as DNA, the CDR3 is TGCAGTGCGAGTTTCCGGGACAGGGGTTACAATGAGCAGTTCTTC.

The rearrangement uses TRBV6-5 and TRBJ2-2, with D tentatively TRBD1 (6 bases). V lost 10 bases, J lost 4 bases, and 13 bases lay in between. Per the germline V gene, CDR1 is MNHEY and CDR2 is SVGAGI. The CDR3 contains 13 residues. CDR3 DNA: TGTGCCACCTTAACAGGGATCACCGGGGAGCTGTTTTTT. It translates to CATLTGITGELFF.

This clone has a handful of counts. The V and J genes are TRBV18 and TRBJ2-5, with 7 nucleotides matching TRBD1. Germline V gene sequence: CDR1 KGHSH, CDR2 LQKENI. The CDR3 spans 14 residues. Trimming cost V 3 bases and J 5 bases; bases outside gene matches: 6. The DNA of the CDR3 is TGTGCCAGCTCACCCACGACAGGGTCGGAGACCCAGTACTTC. Protein product: CASSPTTGSETQYF.

The chain employs TRBV5-4 and TRBJ2-2; the match to TRBD2 covers 12 bases. V was pared by 4 bases and J by 6 bases, with 10 bases of the junction left unmatched. This CDR3 is 17 amino acids long. Germline V gene data show CDR1 as SGHNT and CDR2 as YYREEE (reference sequence). This chain's CDR3 is CASSPPSGGAGAGELFF. CDR3 sequence (DNA): TGTGCCAGCAGCCCGCCTAGCGGGGGGGCCGGTGCCGGGGAGCTGTTTTTT.

The rearrangement joins TRBV3-1 (or the pseudogene TRBV3-2) to TRBJ2-3; tentative D call: TRBD2 (6 bases). The CDR3 loop spans 15 amino acids. Germline V gene data show CDR1 as LGHDT and CDR2 as YNNKEL (reference sequence). The V end lost 6 bases, the J end lost 4 bases, and 17 bases lay between the germline ends. DNA for the CDR3: TGTGCCAGCAGTCCCGGGGCGGGGAGGCCAGATACGCAGTATTTT. It specifies CASSPGAGRPDTQYF.

The gene calls are TRBV6-5 and TRBJ1-1; 7 nucleotides match TRBD1. There are 16 residues in the CDR3. Germline CDR1 MNHEY, CDR2 SVGAGI. The J segment lost 0 bases and the V segment lost 2 bases, leaving 6 bases of the junction unmatched. In DNA form, the CDR3 reads TGTGCCAGCAGTTACCCCGCGACAGGGATGAACACTGAAGCTTTCTTT. It is translated as CASSYPATGMNTEAFF.

The V call is TRBV21-1, the J call TRBJ1-1; TRBD1 was called by the table and not checked on the DNA. TRBV21-1 is reported as a pseudogene. The CDR3 spans 15 residues. The CDR3: CASSTLTGMNTEAFF. The CDR3 DNA reads as TGTGCCAGCAGCACCCTGACAGGGATGAACACTGAAGCTTTCTTT.

The chain couples TRBV30 to TRBJ1-5; 8 bases fit TRBD1. Germline assignment: CDR1 GTSNPN and CDR2 SVGIG (reference sequence). This CDR3 is 13 amino acids long. With V trimmed by 5 bases and J by 7 bases, 7 bases remained unmatched. The CDR3 region is CAWGRGLWQPQHF. For the CDR3, the DNA is TGTGCCTGGGGCAGGGGGCTTTGGCAGCCCCAGCATTTT.

The chain employs TRBV19 and TRBJ2-3, with TRBD2 matching over 8 bases. The germline V gene encodes CDR1 LNHDA and CDR2 SQIVND (reference sequence). The CDR3 spans 15 residues. Trimming removed 7 bases from V and 0 bases from J; junction bases left unmatched: 6. The CDR3 spells CASNQRGLSTDTQYF. The DNA of the CDR3 is TGTGCCAGTAATCAGCGGGGGCTGAGCACAGATACGCAGTATTTT.

The V and J genes are TRBV19 and TRBJ2-4, with TRBD2 matching over 9 bases. The trim removed 4 bases at V and 7 bases at J, leaving 11 bases unmatched. CDR1 is LNHDA, CDR2 SQIVND, per germline (reference sequence). The CDR3 totals 16 residues. The CDR3: CASSTPSSGGNNIQYF. The CDR3 DNA follows: TGTGCCAGTAGTACCCCATCGAGCGGGGGGAATAACATTCAGTACTTC.

This chain links TRBV7-2 with TRBJ2-3; 10 bases are shared with TRBD2. Per the germline V gene, CDR1 is SGHTA and CDR2 is FQGNSA. Trimming at V came to 5 bases and at J to 6 bases, leaving 14 bases not matched to a gene. The CDR3 contains 17 residues. Here the CDR3 reads CASSLLGSGGARDTQYF. The CDR3 region has the DNA TGTGCCAGCAGCCTTCTTGGAAGCGGGGGGGCGCGCGATACGCAGTATTTT.

The chain links TRBV7-3 to TRBJ2-3; TRBD2 matches 7 bases. The germline gives CDR1 SGHTA, CDR2 FQGTGA. The CDR3 is made up of 16 amino acids. J lost 0 bases, V lost 5 bases, and 8 bases had no gene match. Here the CDR3 reads CASSPGGRGSTDTQYF. The CDR3 DNA is TGTGCCAGCAGCCCCGGCGGGCGGGGGAGCACAGATACGCAGTATTTT. The complete variable domain, with remaining parts taken from reference TRBV7-3 and TRBJ2-3, reads GAGVSQTPSNKVTEKGKYVELRCDPISGHTALYWYRQSLGQGPEFLIYFQGTGAADDSGLPNDRFFAVRPEGSVSTLKIQRTERGDSAVYLCASSPGGRGSTDTQYFGPGTRLTVL.

The chain links TRBV19 to TRBJ2-2; D is undetermined. This CDR3 is 13 amino acids long. CDR1 is LNHDA and CDR2 is SQIVND in the germline V gene (reference sequence). V lost 6 bases and J lost 3, with 8 bases in between. The CDR3 DNA follows: TGTGCCAGTAGCTCCCCGTACACCGGGGAGCTGTTTTTT. Protein: CASSSPYTGELFF.

The rearrangement uses TRBV25-1 and TRBJ2-1; D is possibly TRBD2 (5 bases). The ends were cut back, 11 bases at V and 0 bases at J, with 11 bases in the middle. Germline CDR1 is MGHDK and CDR2 is SYGVNS. The length of the CDR3 is 13 residues. The CDR3 DNA is TGTGCCGTAAGCCGGGACTCCTACAATGAGCAGTTCTTC. It yields the protein CAVSRDSYNEQFF.

This chain joins TRBV18 and TRBJ2-7, with 7 bases matching TRBD1. The CDR3 is made up of 14 amino acids. Germline values: CDR1 KGHSH, CDR2 LQKENI. With 5 bases clipped from V and 0 bases from J, the junction kept 4 bases outside the gene matches. CDR3 amino acids: CASSSGQASYEQYF. The CDR3 DNA follows: TGTGCCAGCTCATCAGGACAGGCCTCCTACGAGCAGTACTTC.

This sequence joins TRBV3-1 (or the pseudogene TRBV3-2) and TRBJ1-6; 7 nucleotides align to TRBD1. The CDR3 runs to 20 residues. Germline lookup yields CDR1 LGHDT and CDR2 YNNKEL (reference sequence). V lost 0 bases, J lost 0 bases, and 11 bases stayed unmatched. In DNA, the CDR3 is TGTGCCAGCAGCCAAGATCCCACGCTACAGGGGAGCTCCTATAATTCACCCCTCCACTTT. It encodes CASSQDPTLQGSSYNSPLHF.